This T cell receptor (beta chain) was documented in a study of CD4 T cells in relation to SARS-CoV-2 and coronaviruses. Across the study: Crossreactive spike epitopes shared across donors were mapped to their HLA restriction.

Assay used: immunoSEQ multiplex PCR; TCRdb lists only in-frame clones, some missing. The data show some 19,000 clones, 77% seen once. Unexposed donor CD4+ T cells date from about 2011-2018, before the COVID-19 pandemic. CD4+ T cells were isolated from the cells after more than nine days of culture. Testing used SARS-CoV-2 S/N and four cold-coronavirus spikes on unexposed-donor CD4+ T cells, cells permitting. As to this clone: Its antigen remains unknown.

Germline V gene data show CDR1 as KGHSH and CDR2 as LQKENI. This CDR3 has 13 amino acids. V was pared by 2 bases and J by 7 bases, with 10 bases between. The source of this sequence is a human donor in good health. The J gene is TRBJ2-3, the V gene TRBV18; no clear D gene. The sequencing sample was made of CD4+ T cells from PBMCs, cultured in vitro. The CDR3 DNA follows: TGTGCCAGCTCACCAGGCCCATCAAATACGCAGTATTTT. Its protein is CASSPGPSNTQYF. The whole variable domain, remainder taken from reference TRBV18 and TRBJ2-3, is NAGVMQNPRHLVRRRGQEARLRCSPMKGHSHVYWYRQLPEEGLKFMVYLQKENIIDESGMPKERFSAEFPKEGPSILRIQQVVRGDSAAYFCASSPGPSNTQYFGPGTRLTVL.